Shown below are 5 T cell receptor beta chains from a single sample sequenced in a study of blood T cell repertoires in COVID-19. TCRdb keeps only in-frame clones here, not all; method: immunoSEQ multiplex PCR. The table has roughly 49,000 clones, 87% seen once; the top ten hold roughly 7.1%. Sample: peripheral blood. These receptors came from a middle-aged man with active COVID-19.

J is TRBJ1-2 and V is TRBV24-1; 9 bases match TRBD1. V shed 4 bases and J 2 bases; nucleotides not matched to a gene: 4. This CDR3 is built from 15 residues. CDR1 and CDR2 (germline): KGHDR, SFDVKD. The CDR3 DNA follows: TGTGCCACCAGTGAGGGACAGGGCAACAACTATGGCTACACCTTC. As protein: CATSEGQGNNYGYTF.

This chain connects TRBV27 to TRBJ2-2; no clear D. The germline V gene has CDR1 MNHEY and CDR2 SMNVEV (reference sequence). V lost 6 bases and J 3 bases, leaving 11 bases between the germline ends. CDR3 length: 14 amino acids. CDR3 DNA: TGTGCCAGCAGCCCCGGGTCTTACACCGGGGAGCTGTTTTTT. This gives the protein CASSPGSYTGELFF.

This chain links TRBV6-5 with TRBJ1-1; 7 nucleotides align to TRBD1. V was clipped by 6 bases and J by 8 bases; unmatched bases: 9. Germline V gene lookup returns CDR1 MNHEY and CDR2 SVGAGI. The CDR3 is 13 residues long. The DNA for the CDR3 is TGTGCCAGCAGGTCGACAGGGACGGGCGAAGCTTTCTTT. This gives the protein CASRSTGTGEAFF.

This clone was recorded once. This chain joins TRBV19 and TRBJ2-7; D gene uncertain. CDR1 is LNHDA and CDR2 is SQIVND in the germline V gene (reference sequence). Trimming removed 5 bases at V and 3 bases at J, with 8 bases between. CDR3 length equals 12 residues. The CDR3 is CASSSAFYEQYF. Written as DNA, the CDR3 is TGTGCCAGTAGTTCAGCGTTCTACGAGCAGTACTTC.

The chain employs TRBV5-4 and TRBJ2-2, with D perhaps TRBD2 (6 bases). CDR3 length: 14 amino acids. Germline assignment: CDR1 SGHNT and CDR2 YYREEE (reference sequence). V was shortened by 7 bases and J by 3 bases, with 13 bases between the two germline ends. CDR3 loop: CASLKGGDTGELFF. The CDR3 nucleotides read TGTGCCAGCTTAAAGGGAGGAGACACCGGGGAGCTGTTTTTT.